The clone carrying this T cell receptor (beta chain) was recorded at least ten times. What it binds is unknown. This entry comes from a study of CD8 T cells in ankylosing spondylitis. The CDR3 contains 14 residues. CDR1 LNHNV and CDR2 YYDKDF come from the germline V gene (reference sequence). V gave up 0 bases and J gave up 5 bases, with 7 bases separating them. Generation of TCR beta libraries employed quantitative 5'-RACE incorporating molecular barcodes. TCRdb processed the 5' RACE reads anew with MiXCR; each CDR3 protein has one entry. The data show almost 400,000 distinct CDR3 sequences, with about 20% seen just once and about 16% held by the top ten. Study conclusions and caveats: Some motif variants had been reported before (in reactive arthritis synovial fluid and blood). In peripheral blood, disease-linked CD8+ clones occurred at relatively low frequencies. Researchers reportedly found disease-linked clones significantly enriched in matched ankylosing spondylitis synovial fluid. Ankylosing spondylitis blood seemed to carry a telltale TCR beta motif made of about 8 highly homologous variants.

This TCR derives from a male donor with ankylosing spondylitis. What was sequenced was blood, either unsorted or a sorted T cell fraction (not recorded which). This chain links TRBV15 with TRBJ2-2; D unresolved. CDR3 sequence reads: CATSRDWGTGELFF. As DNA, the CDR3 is TGTGCCACCAGCAGAGATTGGGGAACCGGGGAGCTGTTTTTT. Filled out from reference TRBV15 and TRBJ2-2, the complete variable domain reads DAMVIQNPRYQVTQFGKPVTLSCSQTLNHNVMYWYQQKSSQAPKLLFHYYDKDFNNEADTPDNFQSRRPNTSFCFLDIRSPGLGDTAMYLCATSRDWGTGELFFGEGSRLTVL.